Listed here are 26 T cell receptor beta chains from one sample, sequenced in a study of CXCR3-negative and CXCR3-positive naive CD8 T cells. These receptors' targets are unknown. Study results and caveats: For CXCR3-positive naive cells, TRB CDR3s were more hydrophobic than those of CXCR3-negative naive cells.

Through 5' RACE with UMI labels, the TRB cDNA libraries were prepared. Following a re-call of the 5' RACE reads, TCRdb has one entry per CDR3 protein and lacks DNA. With roughly 59,000 distinct CDR3 sequences in the sample, the ten largest clones hold just over 0.7%. Material for sequencing was naive CXCR3+ CD8+ T cells from blood. The subset here: CD45RO-CCR7+CD27+CD95- naive CD8+ T cells expressing CXCR3 (TNR3+). Receptor source: a human donor in good health. Some clones in this sample may be carry-over from other donors' samples.

This chain uses TRBV20-1 with TRBJ2-7; TCRdb picks TRBD1, but there is no DNA to check that call. The length of the CDR3 is 14 residues. Germline V gene data show CDR1 as DFQATT and CDR2 as SNEGSKA (reference sequence). The CDR3 reads CSARDGTGAYEQYF.

The chain couples TRBV6-5 to TRBJ2-5; TCRdb's D gene call, TRBD1, goes unchecked for lack of DNA. There are 13 residues in the CDR3. Germline assignment: CDR1 MNHEY and CDR2 SVGAGI. CDR3 protein: CASTPRSRETQYF.

CDR3 protein: CASISGWNEDNEQFF. The rearrangement links TRBV6-2 or TRBV6-3 to TRBJ2-1; the TRBD2 assignment by TCRdb is unverifiable without DNA. Germline V gene data show CDR1 as MNHEY and CDR2 as SVGEGT. The CDR3 is 15 amino acids.

The chain recombines TRBV7-9 with TRBJ2-1. The CDR3 spans 11 residues. Per the germline V gene, CDR1 is SEHNR and CDR2 is FQNEAQ (reference sequence). CDR3 region: CASSFGDEQFF.

CDR3 region: CASTPIGQPYTEAFF. The chain has TRBV6-2 or TRBV6-3 and TRBJ1-1; TCRdb selects TRBD1, and the lack of DNA leaves this call unchecked. The V gene's germline CDR1 is MNHEY and CDR2 SVGEGT. CDR3 length: 15 residues.

The V gene is TRBV3-1, the J gene TRBJ1-1; TCRdb designates TRBD1, a call that cannot be tested without DNA. The CDR3 consists of 14 residues. Looked up from germline, CDR1 is LGHDT and CDR2 is YNNKEL (reference sequence). CDR3 region: CASSQVTGKTEAFF.

V is TRBV28 and J is TRBJ2-7; TCRdb outputs TRBD1, but without DNA this stays unchecked. The CDR3 covers 15 residues. Germline V gives CDR1 MDHEN, CDR2 SYDVKM. CDR3 amino acids: CASSRPRDGVYEQYF.

V gene TRBV27 combines with J gene TRBJ2-7. This CDR3 contains 13 residues. Germline V CDR1 and CDR2: MNHEY, SMNVEV (reference sequence). CDR3 residues: CASSFVDSYEQYF.

This chain uses TRBV5-1 with TRBJ1-1; TCRdb's assignment of TRBD1 cannot be checked, as there is no DNA. Germline loops: CDR1 SGHRS, CDR2 YFSETQ. The CDR3 runs 16 residues. The CDR3 sequence: CASSLARGGENTEAFF.

The chain joins TRBV7-8 to TRBJ2-1; the TCRdb call, TRBD1, lacks DNA for checking. The CDR3 totals 13 residues. Germline V gives CDR1 SGHVS, CDR2 FQNEAQ. CDR3 in amino acids: CASSPSGENEQFF.

The CDR3 reads CSALTGTAYEQYF. V and J are TRBV29-1 and TRBJ2-7; TCRdb outputs TRBD1, but without DNA this stays unchecked. The CDR3 runs to 13 residues. Per the germline V gene, CDR1 is SQVTM and CDR2 is ANQGSEA.

V and J are TRBV7-2 and TRBJ2-7; TCRdb calls TRBD2, which cannot be checked without DNA. The CDR3 spans 18 residues. Germline CDR1 SGHTA, CDR2 FQGNSA. The CDR3 spells CASSSIAGGPSINYEQYF.

The chain combines TRBV7-6 with TRBJ2-7; checking the TCRdb D call of TRBD2 is not possible without DNA. Germline V CDR1 and CDR2: SGHVS, FNYEAQ. This CDR3 contains 16 residues. The CDR3 region is CASSPRRGGVVDEQYF.

The chain is built from TRBV29-1 and TRBJ1-2. This CDR3 region has 15 residues. Germline assignment: CDR1 SQVTM and CDR2 ANQGSEA. This chain's CDR3 is CSVSGLHDGSYGYTF. Looking up the rest from reference TRBV29-1 and TRBJ1-2 gives the full variable domain: SAVISQKPSRDICQRGTSLTIQCQVDSQVTMMFWYRQQPGQSLTLIATANQGSEATYESGFVIDKFPISRPNLTFSTLTVSNMSPEDSSIYLCSVSGLHDGSYGYTFGSGTRLTVV.

This chain joins TRBV6-5 and TRBJ2-3. Germline CDR1 MNHEY, CDR2 SVGAGI. CDR3 length equals 14 residues. The CDR3 reads CASSYTQYTDTQYF.

This rearrangement joins TRBV20-1 to TRBJ2-5. The CDR3 consists of 13 residues. CDR1 is DFQATT, CDR2 SNEGSKA, per germline (reference sequence). CDR3 sequence: CSAREGSSFPQYF.

The rearrangement joins TRBV29-1 to TRBJ1-1; TCRdb reports TRBD1, a call that lacks DNA to check it against. The CDR3 consists of 13 residues. The germline V gene encodes CDR1 SQVTM and CDR2 ANQGSEA. The CDR3 spells CSVHGAGGPEAFF. Full variable domain (outside the CDR3, taken from reference TRBV29-1 and TRBJ1-1): SAVISQKPSRDICQRGTSLTIQCQVDSQVTMMFWYRQQPGQSLTLIATANQGSEATYESGFVIDKFPISRPNLTFSTLTVSNMSPEDSSIYLCSVHGAGGPEAFFGQGTRLTVV.

This rearrangement joins TRBV7-6 to TRBJ2-5; the D call of TRBD2 rests on TCRdb alone, since no DNA is present to check it. Germline CDR1 SGHVS, CDR2 FNYEAQ. The CDR3 has 13 residues. CDR3 amino acids: CASSQGLVETQYF.

This chain connects TRBV7-6 to TRBJ2-5; TCRdb proposes TRBD1, but this gene call is untestable without DNA. Germline V gene data show CDR1 as SGHVS and CDR2 as FNYEAQ. This CDR3 spans 15 amino acids. The CDR3 reads CASSPETGTEETQYF.

The chain combines TRBV29-1 with TRBJ2-7; TCRdb selects TRBD1, and the lack of DNA leaves this call unchecked. Germline loops: CDR1 SQVTM, CDR2 ANQGSEA. CDR3 length: 13 residues. The CDR3 here is CSVRGPGSYEQYF.

This chain links TRBV4-3 with TRBJ2-7; the TCRdb D gene call, TRBD1, has no DNA to confirm it. The V gene's germline CDR1 is LGHNA and CDR2 YSLEER. The CDR3 runs 14 residues. The CDR3 here is CASSADPGDSEQYF.

The chain has TRBV7-6 and TRBJ2-3; TCRdb designates TRBD1, a call that cannot be tested without DNA. Germline assignment: CDR1 SGHVS and CDR2 FNYEAQ. The length of the CDR3 is 16 residues. The CDR3 is CASSSRTLRGTDTQYF. The whole variable domain, filled in from reference TRBV7-6 and TRBJ2-3, reads GAGVSQSPRYKVTKRGQDVALRCDPISGHVSLYWYRQALGQGPEFLTYFNYEAQQDKSGLPNDRFSAERPEGSISTLTIQRTEQRDSAMYRCASSSRTLRGTDTQYFGPGTRLTVL.

V usage is TRBV7-6 and J usage is TRBJ2-1. CDR3 length: 13 residues. Germline-derived CDR1 and CDR2 are SGHVS and FNYEAQ. CDR3 region: CASSLRGNNEQFF. The full variable domain, in which reference TRBV7-6 and TRBJ2-1 provide the parts outside the CDR3, is GAGVSQSPRYKVTKRGQDVALRCDPISGHVSLYWYRQALGQGPEFLTYFNYEAQQDKSGLPNDRFSAERPEGSISTLTIQRTEQRDSAMYRCASSLRGNNEQFFGPGTRLTVL.

This chain uses TRBV30 with TRBJ1-3. The CDR3 covers 13 residues. CDR1 is GTSNPN, CDR2 SVGIG, per germline (reference sequence). CDR3 region: CAWSPYSGNTIYF.

The chain recombines TRBV7-3 with TRBJ2-1; TCRdb's D call, TRBD1, is unchecked because there is no DNA. Germline V gives CDR1 SGHTA, CDR2 FQGTGA. This CDR3 region has 15 residues. This CDR3 reads CASSSGQSSYNEQFF.

This chain links TRBV2 with TRBJ2-5; checking the TCRdb D call of TRBD2 is not possible without DNA. CDR1 is SNHLY, CDR2 FYNNEI, per germline. CDR3 size: 15 residues. The CDR3 protein is CASSPSTLAGETQYF.